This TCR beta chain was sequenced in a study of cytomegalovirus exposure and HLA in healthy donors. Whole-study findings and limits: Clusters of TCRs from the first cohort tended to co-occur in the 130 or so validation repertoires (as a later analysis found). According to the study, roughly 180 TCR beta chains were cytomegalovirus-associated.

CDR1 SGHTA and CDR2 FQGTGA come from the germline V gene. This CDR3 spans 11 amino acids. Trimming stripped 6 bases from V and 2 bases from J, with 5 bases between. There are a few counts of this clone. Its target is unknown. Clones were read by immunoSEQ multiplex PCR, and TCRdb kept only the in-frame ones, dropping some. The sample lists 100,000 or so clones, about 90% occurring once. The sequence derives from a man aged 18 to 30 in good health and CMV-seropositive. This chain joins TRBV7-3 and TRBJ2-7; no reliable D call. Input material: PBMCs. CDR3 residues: CASSPAYEQYF. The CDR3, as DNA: TGTGCCAGCAGTCCGGCCTACGAGCAGTACTTC.